Sequencing of this T cell receptor (beta chain) was carried out in a study of T cells in Graves' hyperthyroidism and ophthalmopathy. About the study: Once the initial diagnosis was made, peripheral blood was obtained before any treatment.

Germline CDR1 is LGHDT and CDR2 is YNNKEL (reference sequence). CDR3 length: 13 amino acids. V lost 4 bases to trimming and J lost 3 bases, with 9 bases between them. Enrolled ophthalmopathy patients presented with a Clinical Activity Score of at least 3, a NOSPECS grade of at least 4, and disease duration under 3 months. This clonotype was counted many times. From RNA transcripts, TCR beta CDR3 regions were amplified. HTBI primers were the set used in a first-round RT-PCR of the TCR CDR3. A single record per CDR3 protein comes from TCRdb applying MiXCR to the multiplex PCR reads. The sample includes 500,000 or so distinct CDR3 sequences, more than 15% of them seen just once.

The chain recombines TRBV3-1 with TRBJ2-5; maybe TRBD1 (5 bases). The TCR sequence derives from a woman aged 30 to 39 with Graves' ophthalmopathy. The specimen sequenced was blood. The CDR3 nucleotides are TGTGCCAGCAGCCCCCGACAGAAAGAGACCCAGTACTTC. This encodes CASSPRQKETQYF.